The TCR beta chain described here comes from a study of CD8 T cells in Susac syndrome. The RNA, about 0.45 to 1 ug, was put through reverse transcription using random hexamers. Each CDR3 protein is one row after TCRdb ran MiXCR on the immunoSEQ multiplex PCR reads. The table records about 240,000 distinct CDR3 sequences, about 96% of them present only once. Sequencing used CD4+ T cells from PBMCs. This clonotype was sampled from a human donor with Susac syndrome.

CDR3 sequence (DNA): TGTGCCAGCAGCCAAGCGGCACAGGTCGATCAGCCCCAGCATTTT. Amino acid sequence: CASSQAAQVDQPQHF. This chain connects TRBV4-2 to TRBJ1-5; TRBD1 is a possible D gene (5 bases). V was trimmed by 1 base and J by 5 bases, leaving 12 bases between them. Germline loops: CDR1 LGHNA, CDR2 YNFKEQ. The CDR3 has 15 amino acids.